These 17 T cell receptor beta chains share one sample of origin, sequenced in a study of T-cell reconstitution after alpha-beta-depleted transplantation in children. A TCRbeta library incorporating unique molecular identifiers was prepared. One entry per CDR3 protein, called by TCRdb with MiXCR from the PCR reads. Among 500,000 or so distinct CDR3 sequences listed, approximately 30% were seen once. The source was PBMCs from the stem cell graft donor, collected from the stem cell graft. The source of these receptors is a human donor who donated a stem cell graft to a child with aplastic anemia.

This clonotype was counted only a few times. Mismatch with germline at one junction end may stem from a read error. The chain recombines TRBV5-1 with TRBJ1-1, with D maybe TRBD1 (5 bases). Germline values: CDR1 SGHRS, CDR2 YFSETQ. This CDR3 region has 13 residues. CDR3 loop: CASSLDTVALGLF. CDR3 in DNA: TGCGCCAGCAGCTTGGACACCGTCGCACTGGGGCTCTTT.

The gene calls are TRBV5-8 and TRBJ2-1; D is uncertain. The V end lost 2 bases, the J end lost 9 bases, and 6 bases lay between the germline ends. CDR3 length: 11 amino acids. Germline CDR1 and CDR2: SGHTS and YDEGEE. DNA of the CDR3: TGTGCCAGCAGCTTAATCGGTGAGCAGTTCTTC. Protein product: CASSLIGEQFF. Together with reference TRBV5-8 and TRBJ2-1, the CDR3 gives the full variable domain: EAGVTQSPTHLIKTRGQQATLRCSPISGHTSVYWYQQALGLGLQFLLWYDEGEERNRGNFPPRFSGRQFPNYSSELNVNALELEDSALYLCASSLIGEQFFGPGTRLTVL.

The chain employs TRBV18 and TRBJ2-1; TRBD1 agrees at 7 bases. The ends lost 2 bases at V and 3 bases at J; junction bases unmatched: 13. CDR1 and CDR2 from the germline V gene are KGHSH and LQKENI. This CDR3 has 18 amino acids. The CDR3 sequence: CASSPIGGRASIYNEQFF. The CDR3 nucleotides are TGTGCCAGCTCACCAATAGGGGGCCGGGCCTCAATCTACAATGAGCAGTTCTTC.

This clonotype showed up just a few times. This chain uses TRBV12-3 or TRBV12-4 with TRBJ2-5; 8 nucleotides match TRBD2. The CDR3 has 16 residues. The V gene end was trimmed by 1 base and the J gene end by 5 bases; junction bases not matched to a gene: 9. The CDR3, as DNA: TGTGCCAGCAGTTTAGGTCTAGCGGGTTTCCAGGAGACCCAGTACTTC. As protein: CASSLGLAGFQETQYF.

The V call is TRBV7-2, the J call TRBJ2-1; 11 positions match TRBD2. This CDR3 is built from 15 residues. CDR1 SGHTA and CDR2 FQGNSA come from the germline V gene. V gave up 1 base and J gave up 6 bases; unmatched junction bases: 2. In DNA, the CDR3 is TGTGCCAGCAGCTTAGAACTAGCGGGAGCCAATGAGCAGTTCTTC. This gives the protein CASSLELAGANEQFF.

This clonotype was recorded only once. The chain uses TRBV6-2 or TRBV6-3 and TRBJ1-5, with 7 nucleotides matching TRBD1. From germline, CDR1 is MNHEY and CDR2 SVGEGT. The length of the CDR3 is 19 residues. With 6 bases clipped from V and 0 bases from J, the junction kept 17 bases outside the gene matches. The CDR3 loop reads CASRRHRDSTGYSNQPQHF. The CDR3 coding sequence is TGTGCCAGCAGGCGACACCGGGACAGTACGGGCTATAGCAATCAGCCCCAGCATTTT.

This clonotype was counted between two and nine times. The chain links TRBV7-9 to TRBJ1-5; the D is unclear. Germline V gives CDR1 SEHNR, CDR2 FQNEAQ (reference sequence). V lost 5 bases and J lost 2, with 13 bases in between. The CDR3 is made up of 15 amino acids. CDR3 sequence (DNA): TGTGCCAGCAGCGGAGTGGGTTCGGGCAATCAGCCCCAGCATTTT. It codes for CASSGVGSGNQPQHF. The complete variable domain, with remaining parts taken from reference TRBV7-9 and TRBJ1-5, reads DTGVSQNPRHKITKRGQNVTFRCDPISEHNRLYWYRQTLGQGPEFLTYFQNEAQLEKSRLLSDRFSAERPKGSFSTLEIQRTEQGDSAMYLCASSGVGSGNQPQHFGDGTRLSIL.

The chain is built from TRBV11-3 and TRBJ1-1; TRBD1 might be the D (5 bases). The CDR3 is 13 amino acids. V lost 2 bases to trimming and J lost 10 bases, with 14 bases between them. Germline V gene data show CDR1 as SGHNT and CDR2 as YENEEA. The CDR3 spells CASSLSGGKAAFF. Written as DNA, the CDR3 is TGTGCCAGCAGCTTAAGCGGGGGTAAAGCAGCTTTCTTT. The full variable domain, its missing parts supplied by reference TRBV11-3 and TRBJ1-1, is EAGVVQSPRYKIIEKKQPVAFWCNPISGHNTLYWYLQNLGQGPELLIRYENEEAVDDSQLPKDRFSAERLKGVDSTLKIQPAELGDSAVYLCASSLSGGKAAFFGQGTRLTVV.

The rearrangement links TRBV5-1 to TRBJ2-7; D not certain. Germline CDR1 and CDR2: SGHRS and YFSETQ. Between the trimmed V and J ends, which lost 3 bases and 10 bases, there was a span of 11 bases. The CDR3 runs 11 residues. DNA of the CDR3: TGCGCCAGCAGCTCACACGGAGACCAGTACTTC. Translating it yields CASSSHGDQYF. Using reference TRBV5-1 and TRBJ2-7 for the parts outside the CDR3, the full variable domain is KAGVTQTPRYLIKTRGQQVTLSCSPISGHRSVSWYQQTPGQGLQFLFEYFSETQRNKGNFPGRFSGRQFSNSRSEMNVSTLELGDSALYLCASSSHGDQYFGPGTRLTVT.

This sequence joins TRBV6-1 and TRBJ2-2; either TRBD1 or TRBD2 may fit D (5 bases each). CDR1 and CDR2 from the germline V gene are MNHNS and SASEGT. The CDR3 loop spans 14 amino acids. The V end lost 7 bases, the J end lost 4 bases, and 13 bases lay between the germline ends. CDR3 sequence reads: CASNKGDVTGELFF. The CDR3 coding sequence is TGTGCCAGCAATAAAGGGGACGTCACCGGGGAGCTGTTTTTT.

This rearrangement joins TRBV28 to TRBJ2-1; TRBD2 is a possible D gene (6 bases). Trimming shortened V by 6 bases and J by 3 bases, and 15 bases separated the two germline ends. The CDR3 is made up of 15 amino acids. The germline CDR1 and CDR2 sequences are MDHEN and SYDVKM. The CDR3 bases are TGTGCCAGCAGCCGCGGGGCGGTCAACTACAATGAGCAGTTCTTC. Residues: CASSRGAVNYNEQFF.

The chain's CDR3 is CATVPGLANQETQYF. The CDR3 coding sequence is TGTGCCACCGTACCGGGACTAGCGAATCAAGAGACCCAGTACTTC. The V call is TRBV7-9, the J call TRBJ2-5; 10 bases map to TRBD2. Germline CDR1 reads SEHNR; CDR2 reads FQNEAQ (reference sequence). Trimming cost V 10 bases and J 2 bases; bases outside gene matches: 10. The CDR3 runs 15 residues. Combining the CDR3 with reference TRBV7-9 and TRBJ2-5 gives the whole variable domain DTGVSQNPRHKITKRGQNVTFRCDPISEHNRLYWYRQTLGQGPEFLTYFQNEAQLEKSRLLSDRFSAERPKGSFSTLEIQRTEQGDSAMYLCATVPGLANQETQYFGPGTRLLVL.

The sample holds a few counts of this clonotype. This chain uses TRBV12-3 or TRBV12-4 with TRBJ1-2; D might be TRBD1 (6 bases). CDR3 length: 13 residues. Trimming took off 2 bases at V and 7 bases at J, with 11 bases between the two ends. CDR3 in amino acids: CASSLWDNAGYTF. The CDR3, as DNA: TGTGCCAGCAGTTTATGGGACAACGCTGGCTACACCTTC.

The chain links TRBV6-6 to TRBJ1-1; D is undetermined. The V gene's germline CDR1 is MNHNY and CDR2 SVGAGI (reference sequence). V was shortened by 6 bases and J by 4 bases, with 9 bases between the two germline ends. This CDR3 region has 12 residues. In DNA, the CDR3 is TGTGCCAGCAGAGCAGACTCCACTGAAGCTTTCTTT. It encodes CASRADSTEAFF.

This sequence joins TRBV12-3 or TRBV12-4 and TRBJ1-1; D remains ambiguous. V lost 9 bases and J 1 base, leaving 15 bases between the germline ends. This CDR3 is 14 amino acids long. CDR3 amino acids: CASQFGQGNTEAFF. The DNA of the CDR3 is TGTGCCAGTCAGTTTGGTCAAGGGAACACTGAAGCTTTCTTT.

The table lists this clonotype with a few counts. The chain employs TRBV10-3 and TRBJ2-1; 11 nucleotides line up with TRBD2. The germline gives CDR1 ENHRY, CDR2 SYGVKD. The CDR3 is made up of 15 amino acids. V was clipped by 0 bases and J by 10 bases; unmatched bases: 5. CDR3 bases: TGTGCCATCAGTGAGTCTAGCGGGAGGGCCCCCGAGCAGTTCTTC. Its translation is CAISESSGRAPEQFF.

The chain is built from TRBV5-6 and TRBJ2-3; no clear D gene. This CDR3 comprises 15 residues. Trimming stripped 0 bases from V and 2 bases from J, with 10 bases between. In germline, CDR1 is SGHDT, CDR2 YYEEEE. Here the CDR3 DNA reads TGTGCCAGCAGCTTGGGCCCCCGGAACACAGATACGCAGTATTTT. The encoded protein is CASSLGPRNTDTQYF. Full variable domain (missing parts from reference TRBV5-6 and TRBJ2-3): DAGVTQSPTHLIKTRGQQVTLRCSPKSGHDTVSWYQQALGQGPQFIFQYYEEEERQRGNFPDRFSGHQFPNYSSELNVNALLLGDSALYLCASSLGPRNTDTQYFGPGTRLTVL.